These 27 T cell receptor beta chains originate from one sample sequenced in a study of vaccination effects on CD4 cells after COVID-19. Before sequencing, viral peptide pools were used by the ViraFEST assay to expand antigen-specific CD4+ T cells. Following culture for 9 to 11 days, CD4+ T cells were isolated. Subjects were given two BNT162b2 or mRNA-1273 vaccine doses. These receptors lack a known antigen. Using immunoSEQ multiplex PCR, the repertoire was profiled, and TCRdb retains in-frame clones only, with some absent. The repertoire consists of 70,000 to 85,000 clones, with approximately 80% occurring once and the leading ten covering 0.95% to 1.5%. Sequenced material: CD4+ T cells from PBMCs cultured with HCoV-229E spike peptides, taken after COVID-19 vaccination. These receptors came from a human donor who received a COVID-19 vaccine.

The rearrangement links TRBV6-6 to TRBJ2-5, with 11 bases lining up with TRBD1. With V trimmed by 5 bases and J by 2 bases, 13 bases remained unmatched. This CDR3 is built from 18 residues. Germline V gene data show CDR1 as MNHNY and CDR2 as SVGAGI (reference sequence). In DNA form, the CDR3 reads TGTGCCAGCAGTCCGAATCTCCCGGGACAGGGGGGACAAGAGACCCAGTACTTC. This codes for CASSPNLPGQGGQETQYF.

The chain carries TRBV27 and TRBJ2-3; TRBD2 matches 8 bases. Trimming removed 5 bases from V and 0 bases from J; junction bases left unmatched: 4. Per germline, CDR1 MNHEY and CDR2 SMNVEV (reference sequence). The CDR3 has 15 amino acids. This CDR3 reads CASSPAGGSTDTQYF. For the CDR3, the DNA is TGTGCCAGCAGTCCCGCGGGGGGCAGCACAGATACGCAGTATTTT.

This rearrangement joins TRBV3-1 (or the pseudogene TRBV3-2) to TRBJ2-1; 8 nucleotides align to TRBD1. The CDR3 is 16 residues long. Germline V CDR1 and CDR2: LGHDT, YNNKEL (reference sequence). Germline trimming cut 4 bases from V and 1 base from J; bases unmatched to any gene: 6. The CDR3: CASSPRTGGSYNEQFF. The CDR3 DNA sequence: TGTGCCAGCAGCCCTCGAACAGGGGGATCCTACAATGAGCAGTTCTTC.

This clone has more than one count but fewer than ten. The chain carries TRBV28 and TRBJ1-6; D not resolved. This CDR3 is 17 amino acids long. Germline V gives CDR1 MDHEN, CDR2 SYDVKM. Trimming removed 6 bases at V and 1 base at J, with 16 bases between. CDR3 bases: TGTGCCAGCAGACAAACAGTACCATATTCCTATAATTCACCCCTCCACTTT. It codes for CASRQTVPYSYNSPLHF.

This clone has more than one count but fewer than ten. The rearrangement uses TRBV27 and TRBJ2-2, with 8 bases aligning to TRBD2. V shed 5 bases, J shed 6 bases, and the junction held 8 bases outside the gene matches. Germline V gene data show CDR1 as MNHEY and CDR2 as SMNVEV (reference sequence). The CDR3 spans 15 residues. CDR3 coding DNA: TGTGCCAGCAGTCGGCGACTAGCGATCCCCGGGGAGCTGTTTTTT. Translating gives CASSRRLAIPGELFF.

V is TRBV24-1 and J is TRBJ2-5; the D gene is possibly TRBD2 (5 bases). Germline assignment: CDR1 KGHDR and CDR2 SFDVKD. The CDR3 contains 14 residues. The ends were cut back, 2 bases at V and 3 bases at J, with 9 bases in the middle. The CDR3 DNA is TGTGCCACCAGTGATTGGGGAGAGAAAGAGACCCAGTACTTC. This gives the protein CATSDWGEKETQYF.

CDR3 amino acids: CASSLSGVGQPQHF. In nucleotides, the CDR3 is TGTGCCAGCAGCTTGTCAGGGGTTGGGCAGCCCCAGCATTTT. The chain employs TRBV11-2 and TRBJ1-5; D may be TRBD1 (6 bases). From germline, CDR1 is SGHAT and CDR2 FQNNGV. V gave up 3 bases and J gave up 7 bases, with 13 bases separating them. The CDR3 is 14 residues long.

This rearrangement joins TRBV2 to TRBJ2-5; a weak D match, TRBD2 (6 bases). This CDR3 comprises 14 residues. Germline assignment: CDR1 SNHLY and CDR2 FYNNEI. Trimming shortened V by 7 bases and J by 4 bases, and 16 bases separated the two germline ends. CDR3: CASMAGRGGETQYF. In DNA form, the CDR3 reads TGTGCCAGCATGGCCGGGCGGGGTGGAGAGACCCAGTACTTC. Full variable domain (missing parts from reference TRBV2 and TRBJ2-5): EPEVTQTPSHQVTQMGQEVILRCVPISNHLYFYWYRQILGQKVEFLVSFYNNEISEKSEIFDDQFSVERPDGSNFTLKIRSTKLEDSAMYFCASMAGRGGETQYFGPGTRLLVL.

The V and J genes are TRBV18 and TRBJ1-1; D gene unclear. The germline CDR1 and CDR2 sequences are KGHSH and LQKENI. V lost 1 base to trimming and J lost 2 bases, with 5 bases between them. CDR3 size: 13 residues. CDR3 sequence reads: CASSPQENTEAFF. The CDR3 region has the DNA TGTGCCAGCTCACCACAAGAAAACACTGAAGCTTTCTTT.

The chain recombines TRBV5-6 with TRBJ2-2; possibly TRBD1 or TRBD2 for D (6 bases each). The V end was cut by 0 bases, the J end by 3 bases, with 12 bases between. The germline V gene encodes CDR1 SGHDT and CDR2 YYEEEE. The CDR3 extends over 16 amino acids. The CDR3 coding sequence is TGTGCCAGCAGCTTGGATCGGGGGCAGTACACCGGGGAGCTGTTTTTT. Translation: CASSLDRGQYTGELFF.

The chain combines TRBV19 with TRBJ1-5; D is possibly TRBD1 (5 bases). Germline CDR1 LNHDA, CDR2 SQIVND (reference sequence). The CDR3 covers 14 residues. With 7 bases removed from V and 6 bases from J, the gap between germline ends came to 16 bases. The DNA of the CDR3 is TGTGCCAGTATGACTAGAGTGGGGGGTCAGCCCCAGCATTTT. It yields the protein CASMTRVGGQPQHF.

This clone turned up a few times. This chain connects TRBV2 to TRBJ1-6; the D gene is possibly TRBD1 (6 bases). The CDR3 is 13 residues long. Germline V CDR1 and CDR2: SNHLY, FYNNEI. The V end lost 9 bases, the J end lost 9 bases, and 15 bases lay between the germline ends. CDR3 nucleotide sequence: TGTGCCAGTCGGGAACAGGGTTTTTCACCCCTCCACTTT. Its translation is CASREQGFSPLHF.

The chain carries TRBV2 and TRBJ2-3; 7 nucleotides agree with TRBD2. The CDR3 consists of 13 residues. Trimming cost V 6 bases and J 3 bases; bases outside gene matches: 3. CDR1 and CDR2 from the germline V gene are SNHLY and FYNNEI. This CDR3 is CASRFGGTDTQYF. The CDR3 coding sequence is TGTGCCAGCAGATTCGGGGGGACAGATACGCAGTATTTT.

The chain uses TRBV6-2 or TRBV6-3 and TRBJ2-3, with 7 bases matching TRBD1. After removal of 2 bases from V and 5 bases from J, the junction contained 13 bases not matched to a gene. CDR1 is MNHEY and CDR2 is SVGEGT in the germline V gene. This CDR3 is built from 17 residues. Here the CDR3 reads CASSYHLKGAAGDTQYF. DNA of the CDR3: TGTGCCAGCAGTTACCACCTTAAGGGGGCCGCCGGAGATACGCAGTATTTT.

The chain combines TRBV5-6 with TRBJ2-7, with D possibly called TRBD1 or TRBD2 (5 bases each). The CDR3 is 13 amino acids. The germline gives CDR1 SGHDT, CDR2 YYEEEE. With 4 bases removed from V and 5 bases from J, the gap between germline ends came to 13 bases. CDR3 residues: CASSRGPEDEQYV. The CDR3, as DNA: TGTGCCAGCAGCCGGGGACCGGAGGACGAGCAGTACGTC.

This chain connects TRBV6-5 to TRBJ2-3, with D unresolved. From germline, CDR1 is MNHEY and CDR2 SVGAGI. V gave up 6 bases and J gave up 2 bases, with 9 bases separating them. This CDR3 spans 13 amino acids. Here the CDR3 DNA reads TGTGCCAGCAGCGTAGGGTTCACAGATACGCAGTATTTT. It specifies CASSVGFTDTQYF.

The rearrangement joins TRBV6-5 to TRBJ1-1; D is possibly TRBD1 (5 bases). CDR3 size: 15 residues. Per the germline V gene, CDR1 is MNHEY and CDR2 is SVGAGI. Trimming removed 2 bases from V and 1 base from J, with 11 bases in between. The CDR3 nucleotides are TGTGCCAGCAGTTACGAAGGGGCGGCGAACACTGAAGCTTTCTTT. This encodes CASSYEGAANTEAFF.

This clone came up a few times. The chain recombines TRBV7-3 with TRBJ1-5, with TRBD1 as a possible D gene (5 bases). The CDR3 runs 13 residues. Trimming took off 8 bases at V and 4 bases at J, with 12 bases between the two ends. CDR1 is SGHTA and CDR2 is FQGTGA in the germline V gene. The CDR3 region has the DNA TGTGCCAGCCCGGGGGGGGTGAATCAGCCCCAGCATTTT. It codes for CASPGGVNQPQHF.

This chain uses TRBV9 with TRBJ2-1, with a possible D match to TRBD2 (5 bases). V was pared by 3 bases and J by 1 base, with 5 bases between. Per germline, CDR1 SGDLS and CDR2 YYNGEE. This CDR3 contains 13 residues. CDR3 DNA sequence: TGTGCCAGCAGCGGACTATCCTACAATGAGCAGTTCTTC. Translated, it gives CASSGLSYNEQFF.

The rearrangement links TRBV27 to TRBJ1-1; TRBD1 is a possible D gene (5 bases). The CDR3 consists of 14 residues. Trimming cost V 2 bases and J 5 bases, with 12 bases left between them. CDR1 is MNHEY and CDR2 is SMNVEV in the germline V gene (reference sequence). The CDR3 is CASSLSWGRTEAFF. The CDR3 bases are TGTGCCAGCAGTTTAAGTTGGGGGAGGACTGAAGCTTTCTTT.

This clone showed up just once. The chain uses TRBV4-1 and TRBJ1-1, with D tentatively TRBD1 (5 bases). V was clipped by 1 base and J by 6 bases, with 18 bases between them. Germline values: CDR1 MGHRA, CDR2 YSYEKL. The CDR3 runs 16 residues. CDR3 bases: TGCGCCAGCAGCCAAGTTGGCGGACTCCGGGGGGCTGAAGCTTTCTTT. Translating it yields CASSQVGGLRGAEAFF.

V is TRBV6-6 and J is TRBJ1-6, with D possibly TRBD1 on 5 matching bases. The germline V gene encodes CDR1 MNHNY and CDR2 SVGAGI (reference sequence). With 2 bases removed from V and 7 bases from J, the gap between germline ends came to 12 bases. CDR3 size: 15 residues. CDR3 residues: CASSYGGKGNSPLHF. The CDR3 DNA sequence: TGTGCCAGCAGTTACGGGGGGAAGGGGAATTCACCCCTCCACTTT.

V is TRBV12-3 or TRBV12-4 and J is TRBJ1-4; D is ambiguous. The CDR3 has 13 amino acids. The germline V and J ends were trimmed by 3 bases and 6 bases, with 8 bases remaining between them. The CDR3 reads CASSFDGYEKLFF. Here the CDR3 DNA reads TGTGCCAGCAGTTTTGACGGGTATGAAAAACTGTTTTTT.

The CDR3 loop is CASSESGGTGELFF. CDR3 coding DNA: TGCGCCAGCAGTGAGTCGGGGGGCACCGGGGAGCTGTTTTTT. This chain links TRBV10-1 with TRBJ2-2, with D possibly TRBD2 on 6 matching bases. Between the trimmed V and J ends, which lost 0 bases and 4 bases, there was a span of 6 bases. The CDR3 is made up of 14 amino acids. Per germline, CDR1 WNHNN and CDR2 SYGVQD (reference sequence).

The CDR3 coding sequence is TGTGCCAGCTCCCTCGAAGGCGGGATAGACCGGTACGTC. It specifies CASSLEGGIDRYV. The rearrangement joins TRBV18 to TRBJ2-7; tentatively, D is TRBD2 (6 bases). Between the trimmed V and J ends, which lost 6 bases and 12 bases, there was a span of 21 bases. The CDR3 runs 13 residues. Germline CDR1 is KGHSH and CDR2 is LQKENI.

The CDR3 region is CASSYYFTYNEQFF. CDR3 nucleotides: TGTGCCAGCAGTTACTATTTCACCTACAATGAGCAGTTCTTC. The chain uses TRBV6-2 or TRBV6-3 and TRBJ2-1; no reliable D call. CDR1 is MNHEY and CDR2 is SVGEGT in the germline V gene. CDR3 length: 14 residues. Trimming pared 1 base from V and 2 bases from J, leaving 6 bases between.

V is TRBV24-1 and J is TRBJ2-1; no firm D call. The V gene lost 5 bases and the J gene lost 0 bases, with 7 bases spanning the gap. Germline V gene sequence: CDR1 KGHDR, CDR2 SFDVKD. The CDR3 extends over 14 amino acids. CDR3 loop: CATSGKSSYNEQFF. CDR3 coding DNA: TGTGCCACCAGTGGAAAGAGCTCCTACAATGAGCAGTTCTTC.